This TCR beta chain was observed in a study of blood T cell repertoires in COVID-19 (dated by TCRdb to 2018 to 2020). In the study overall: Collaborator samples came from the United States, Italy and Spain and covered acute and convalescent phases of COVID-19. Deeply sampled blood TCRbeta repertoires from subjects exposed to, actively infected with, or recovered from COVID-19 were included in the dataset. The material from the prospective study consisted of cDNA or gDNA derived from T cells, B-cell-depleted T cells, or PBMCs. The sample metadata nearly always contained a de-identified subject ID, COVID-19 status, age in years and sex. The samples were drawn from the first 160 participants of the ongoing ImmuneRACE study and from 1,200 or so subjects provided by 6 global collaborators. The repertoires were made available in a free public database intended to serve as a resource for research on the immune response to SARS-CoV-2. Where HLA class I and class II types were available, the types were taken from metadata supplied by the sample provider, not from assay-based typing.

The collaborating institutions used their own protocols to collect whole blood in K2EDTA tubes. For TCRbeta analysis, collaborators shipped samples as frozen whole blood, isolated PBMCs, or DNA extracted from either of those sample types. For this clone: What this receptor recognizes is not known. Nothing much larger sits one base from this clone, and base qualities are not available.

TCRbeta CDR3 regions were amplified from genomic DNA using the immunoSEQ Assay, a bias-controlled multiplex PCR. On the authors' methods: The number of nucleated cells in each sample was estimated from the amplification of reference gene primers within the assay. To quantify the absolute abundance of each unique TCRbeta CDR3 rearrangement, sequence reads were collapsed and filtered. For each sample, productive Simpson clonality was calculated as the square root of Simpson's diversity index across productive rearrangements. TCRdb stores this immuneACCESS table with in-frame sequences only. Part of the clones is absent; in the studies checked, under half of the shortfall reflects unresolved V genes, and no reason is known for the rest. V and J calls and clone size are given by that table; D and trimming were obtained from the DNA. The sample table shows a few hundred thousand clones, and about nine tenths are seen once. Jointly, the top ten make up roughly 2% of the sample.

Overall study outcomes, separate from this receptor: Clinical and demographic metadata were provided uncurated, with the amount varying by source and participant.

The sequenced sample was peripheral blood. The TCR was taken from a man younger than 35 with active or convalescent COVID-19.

The CDR3 region: CASGPTGFGEKLFF. The DNA sequence is given as TGTGCCAGCGGCCCGACAGGGTTCGGCGAAAAACTGTTTTTT. The V and J genes are TRBV28 and TRBJ1-4; 7 bases in the middle match TRBD1. Its CDR3 holds 14 amino acids, cysteine through phenylalanine. Only the CDR3 DNA stays, 42 bases, in frame from base 1. After removal of 8 bases from V and 8 bases from J, the junction retains 11 bases not matched to a gene. The germline V gene encodes CDR1 MDHEN and CDR2 SYDVKM.